The 10 T cell receptor beta chains given below trace back to one sample, sequenced in a study of identical twins. TCRdb processed the 5' RACE reads anew with MiXCR; each CDR3 protein has one entry. The table includes more than 400,000 distinct CDR3 sequences, over 12% detected once. These data are also associated with another study on yellow fever vaccine responses in identical twins.

The sequenced material came from CD4+ T cells sorted from blood. These receptors were obtained from a woman aged 18-29 years in good health.

The table lists this clonotype with a few counts. The rearrangement joins TRBV9 to TRBJ2-2, with 10 bases that match TRBD1. Germline CDR1 is SGDLS and CDR2 is YYNGEE. V shed 3 bases and J 7 bases; nucleotides not matched to a gene: 3. This CDR3 contains 14 residues. As DNA, the CDR3 is TGTGCCAGCAGCGCGACAGGGGGCGGCGGGGAGCTGTTTTTT. Residues: CASSATGGGGELFF.

This clonotype was seen a handful of times. The rearrangement uses TRBV5-6 and TRBJ2-7; a weak D match, TRBD1 (6 bases). V lost 3 bases, J lost 2 bases, and 12 bases lay in between. Germline V gene sequence: CDR1 SGHDT, CDR2 YYEEEE. The CDR3 length is 14 residues. The CDR3 DNA follows: TGTGCCAGCAGCTCCGCAGGGGCGGCCTACGAGCAGTACGTC. Translated: CASSSAGAAYEQYV.

This clonotype was counted between two and nine times. The J gene is TRBJ2-1, the V gene TRBV7-8, with a weak D call TRBD2 (5 bases). Trimming shortened V by 4 bases and J by 3 bases, and 16 bases separated the two germline ends. This CDR3 has 16 amino acids. Germline CDR1 is SGHVS and CDR2 is FQNEAQ. CDR3 loop: CASSSKRAKIYNEQFF. Written as DNA, the CDR3 is TGTGCCAGCAGCTCCAAGAGGGCAAAAATCTACAATGAGCAGTTCTTC.

This clonotype has ten or more counts. The chain links TRBV10-3 to TRBJ1-1, with 9 bases identical to TRBD1. Germline CDR1 reads ENHRY; CDR2 reads SYGVKD. The CDR3 spans 13 residues. Germline trimming cut 5 bases from V and 4 bases from J; bases unmatched to any gene: 2. The CDR3 DNA is TGTGCCATCAGTACAGGGGGCGGCACTGAAGCTTTCTTT. Translated, it gives CAISTGGGTEAFF.

This clonotype appeared many times. The chain has TRBV10-3 and TRBJ2-1, with a possible D match to TRBD2 (6 bases). V lost 2 bases to trimming and J lost 0 bases, with 8 bases between them. Germline loops: CDR1 ENHRY, CDR2 SYGVKD. The CDR3 has 15 residues. CDR3 sequence reads: CAISEAGSSYNEQFF. CDR3 nucleotide sequence: TGTGCCATCAGTGAGGCGGGGAGCTCCTACAATGAGCAGTTCTTC.

The chain employs TRBV15 and TRBJ1-1; D may be TRBD1 (6 bases). In germline, CDR1 is LNHNV, CDR2 YYDKDF (reference sequence). V was shortened by 0 bases and J by 0 bases, with 20 bases between the two germline ends. The CDR3 is 19 amino acids. CDR3 region: CATSRDLQGKLTMNTEAFF. CDR3 in DNA: TGTGCCACCAGCAGAGATCTACAGGGAAAGCTTACCATGAACACTGAAGCTTTCTTT. Supplemented by reference TRBV15 and TRBJ1-1, the full variable domain reads DAMVIQNPRYQVTQFGKPVTLSCSQTLNHNVMYWYQQKSSQAPKLLFHYYDKDFNNEADTPDNFQSRRPNTSFCFLDIRSPGLGDTAMYLCATSRDLQGKLTMNTEAFFGQGTRLTVV.

This clonotype was detected many times. The rearrangement joins TRBV5-1 to TRBJ1-2; TRBD1 matches 8 bases. The CDR3 extends over 16 amino acids. V was clipped by 3 bases and J by 8 bases; unmatched bases: 15. Germline CDR1 SGHRS, CDR2 YFSETQ. The DNA of the CDR3 is TGCGCCAGCAGCTATGGGACAGCCGACGGGGACAGGGGCTACACCTTC. Protein sequence: CASSYGTADGDRGYTF.

This clonotype was seen repeatedly, ten times or more. This sequence joins TRBV2 and TRBJ2-1, with TRBD2 matching 9 bases. V shed 8 bases, J shed 7 bases, and the junction held 12 bases outside the gene matches. The CDR3 has 15 residues. CDR1 is SNHLY, CDR2 FYNNEI, per germline. The CDR3 region has the DNA TGTGCCAGCGGAGGCGGGCGGGAGGGTGTTAATGAGCAGTTCTTC. It encodes CASGGGREGVNEQFF.

The V call is TRBV10-2, the J call TRBJ2-7; 14 bases agree with TRBD2. The length of the CDR3 is 14 residues. The V and J ends lost 10 bases and 9 bases, in that order; junction bases with no gene match: 11. Germline CDR1 is WSHSY and CDR2 is SAAADI. The DNA for the CDR3 is TGCGCCACTGGACCGGGACTAGCGGGAGTTGTGCAGTACTTC. Protein sequence: CATGPGLAGVVQYF.

The chain links TRBV7-6 to TRBJ1-6; D uncertain. CDR1 SGHVS and CDR2 FNYEAQ come from the germline V gene. This CDR3 contains 14 residues. Deletions cut 0 bases from V and 4 bases from J, with 4 bases between. The CDR3 nucleotides read TGTGCCAGCAGCTTAGCCAGTTATAATTCACCCCTCCACTTT. Translated, it gives CASSLASYNSPLHF.